One and the same sample provided the 10 T cell receptor beta chains below, sequenced in a study of spatial heterogeneity in lung cancer. As to time point: sample taken at primary tumor resection. MiXCR was run by TCRdb on the 5' RACE reads, yielding one entry per CDR3 protein. There are some 100,000 distinct CDR3 sequences in the sample; 10% to 15% occur only once, and 35% to 45% lies in the top ten. Sequencing used PBMCs, obtained at surgery. These receptors were taken from a male donor with early-stage non-small cell lung cancer.

This chain links TRBV11-2 with TRBJ2-7; 8 positions match TRBD1. V was pared by 5 bases and J by 3 bases, with 6 bases of the junction left unmatched. This CDR3 comprises 14 residues. CDR1 SGHAT and CDR2 FQNNGV come from the germline V gene. The CDR3 nucleotides are TGTGCCAGCAGCCCACGGACAGGGTACTACGAGCAGTACTTC. Residues: CASSPRTGYYEQYF.

This clonotype was observed a handful of times. The chain joins TRBV10-3 to TRBJ2-7; no clear D. The V and J ends lost 5 bases and 4 bases respectively, with 9 bases between them. CDR1 is ENHRY, CDR2 SYGVKD, per germline. This CDR3 has 12 residues. For the CDR3, the DNA is TGTGCCATCAGTTTAACAGTTTACGAGCAGTACTTC. It yields the protein CAISLTVYEQYF.

This clonotype was counted many times. The chain uses TRBV4-2 and TRBJ2-5; D may match TRBD1 or TRBD2 (5 bases each). This CDR3 spans 14 amino acids. The V gene lost 5 bases and the J gene lost 5 bases, with 15 bases spanning the gap. From germline, CDR1 is LGHNA and CDR2 YNFKEQ. The CDR3 sequence: CASSFPGPRETQYF. Here the CDR3 DNA reads TGTGCCAGCAGCTTCCCGGGGCCCCGGGAGACCCAGTACTTC.

This clonotype has just a few counts. The rearrangement uses TRBV7-2 and TRBJ2-1, with a tentative D call TRBD2 (5 bases). This CDR3 region has 15 residues. CDR1 is SGHTA and CDR2 is FQGNSA in the germline V gene. With 3 bases removed from V and 9 bases from J, the gap between germline ends came to 18 bases. In DNA form, the CDR3 reads TGTGCCAGCAGCTTGGTGAGCGGATCCCCCACTGAGCAGTTCTTC. Translated: CASSLVSGSPTEQFF. Full variable domain (outside the CDR3, taken from reference TRBV7-2 and TRBJ2-1): GAGVSQSPSNKVTEKGKDVELRCDPISGHTALYWYRQSLGQGLEFLIYFQGNSAPDKSGLPSDRFSAERTGGSVSTLTIQRTQQEDSAVYLCASSLVSGSPTEQFFGPGTRLTVL.

This clonotype was detected many times. The chain is built from TRBV7-9 and TRBJ1-6; no clear D. The germline V gene has CDR1 SEHNR and CDR2 FQNEAQ (reference sequence). V dropped 0 bases and J dropped 10 bases, with 10 bases sitting between them. The CDR3 covers 14 residues. The CDR3 loop reads CASSLAIGESPLHF. The CDR3 region has the DNA TGTGCCAGCAGCTTAGCGATCGGAGAATCACCCCTCCACTTT.

This chain links TRBV11-2 with TRBJ1-3; no clear D gene. The CDR3 loop spans 15 amino acids. V lost 1 base and J lost 2, with 9 bases in between. Germline loops: CDR1 SGHAT, CDR2 FQNNGV. The CDR3 is CASSLVGGTGNTIYF. The DNA of the CDR3 is TGTGCCAGCAGCTTAGTAGGTGGTACTGGAAACACCATATATTTT.

There are many counts of this clonotype. The V gene is TRBV7-8, the J gene TRBJ2-6; TRBD2 matches at 8 bases. Trimming cost V 5 bases and J 0 bases; bases outside gene matches: 9. From germline, CDR1 is SGHVS and CDR2 FQNEAQ. The CDR3 length is 18 residues. CDR3 nucleotide sequence: TGTGCCAGCAGCAAGTATAGCGGGACCAGCTCTGGGGCCAACGTCCTGACTTTC. Protein sequence: CASSKYSGTSSGANVLTF.

The chain uses TRBV5-1 and TRBJ1-1; D possibly corresponds to TRBD1 (5 bases). V was clipped by 0 bases and J by 6 bases, with 12 bases between them. CDR3 size: 14 residues. Germline V CDR1 and CDR2: SGHRS, YFSETQ. CDR3 residues: CASSLGQGEAEAFF. CDR3 nucleotides: TGCGCCAGCAGCTTGGGTCAGGGAGAGGCTGAAGCTTTCTTT.

This clonotype was seen only a few times. The CDR3 protein is CASSDSATNEKLFF. The CDR3 nucleotides read TGTGCCAGCAGCGACAGTGCAACTAATGAAAAACTGTTTTTT. The V call is TRBV25-1, the J call TRBJ1-4, with D tentatively TRBD1 (5 bases). This CDR3 spans 14 amino acids. V shed 6 bases and J shed 0 bases, with 8 bases lying between them. CDR1 and CDR2 from the germline V gene are MGHDK and SYGVNS.

This clonotype was found many times. The V gene is TRBV5-1, the J gene TRBJ2-5; D possibly corresponds to TRBD1 (5 bases). V shed 3 bases and J shed 7 bases, with 10 bases lying between them. Germline V CDR1 and CDR2: SGHRS, YFSETQ. The CDR3 length is 12 residues. Written as DNA, the CDR3 is TGCGCCAGCAGCTATGACCAGGGGACCCAGTACTTC. Protein sequence: CASSYDQGTQYF. The full variable domain, in which reference TRBV5-1 and TRBJ2-5 provide the parts outside the CDR3, is KAGVTQTPRYLIKTRGQQVTLSCSPISGHRSVSWYQQTPGQGLQFLFEYFSETQRNKGNFPGRFSGRQFSNSRSEMNVSTLELGDSALYLCASSYDQGTQYFGPGTRLLVL.